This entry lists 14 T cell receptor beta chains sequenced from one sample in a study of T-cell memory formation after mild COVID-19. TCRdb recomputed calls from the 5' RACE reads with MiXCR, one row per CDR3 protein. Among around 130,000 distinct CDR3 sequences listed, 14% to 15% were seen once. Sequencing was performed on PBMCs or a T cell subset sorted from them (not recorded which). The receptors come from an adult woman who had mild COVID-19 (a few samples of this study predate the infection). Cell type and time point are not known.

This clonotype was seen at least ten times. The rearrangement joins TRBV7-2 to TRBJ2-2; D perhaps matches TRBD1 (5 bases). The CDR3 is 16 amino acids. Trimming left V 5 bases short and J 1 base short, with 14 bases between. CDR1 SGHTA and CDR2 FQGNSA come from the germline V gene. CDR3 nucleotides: TGTGCCAGCAGCGACCCAGGCAGGGTGAACACCGGGGAGCTGTTTTTT. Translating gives CASSDPGRVNTGELFF.

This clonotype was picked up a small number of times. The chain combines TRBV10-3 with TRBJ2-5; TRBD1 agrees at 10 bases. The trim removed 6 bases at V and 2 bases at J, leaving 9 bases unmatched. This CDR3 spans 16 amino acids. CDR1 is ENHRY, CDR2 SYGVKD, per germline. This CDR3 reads CAISQRQGAAQETQYF. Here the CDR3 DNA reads TGTGCCATCAGCCAAAGACAGGGGGCGGCTCAAGAGACCCAGTACTTC.

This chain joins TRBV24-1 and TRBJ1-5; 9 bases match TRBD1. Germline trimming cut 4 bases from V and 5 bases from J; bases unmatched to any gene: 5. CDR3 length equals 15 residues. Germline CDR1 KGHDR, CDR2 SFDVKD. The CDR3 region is CATSDRDRDDQPQHF. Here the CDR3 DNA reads TGTGCCACCAGTGACAGGGACAGGGACGATCAGCCCCAGCATTTT.

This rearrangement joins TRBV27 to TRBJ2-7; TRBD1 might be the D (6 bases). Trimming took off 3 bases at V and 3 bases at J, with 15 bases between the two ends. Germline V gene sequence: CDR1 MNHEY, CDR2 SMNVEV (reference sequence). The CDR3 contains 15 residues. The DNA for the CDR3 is TGTGCCAGCAGTTTGGAATCAGGGGTGGACTACGAGCAGTACTTC. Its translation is CASSLESGVDYEQYF.

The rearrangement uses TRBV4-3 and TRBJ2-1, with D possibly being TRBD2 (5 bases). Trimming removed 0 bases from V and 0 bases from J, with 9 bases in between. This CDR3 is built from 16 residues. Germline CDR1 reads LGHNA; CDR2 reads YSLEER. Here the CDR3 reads CASSQDGGFSYNEQFF. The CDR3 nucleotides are TGCGCCAGCAGCCAAGATGGAGGTTTCTCCTACAATGAGCAGTTCTTC.

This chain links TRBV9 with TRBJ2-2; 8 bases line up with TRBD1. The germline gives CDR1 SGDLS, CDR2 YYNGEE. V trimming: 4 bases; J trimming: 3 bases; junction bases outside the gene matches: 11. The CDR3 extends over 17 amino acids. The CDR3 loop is CASSIPRQGADTGELFF. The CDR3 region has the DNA TGTGCCAGCAGCATCCCTCGCCAGGGGGCAGACACCGGGGAGCTGTTTTTT.

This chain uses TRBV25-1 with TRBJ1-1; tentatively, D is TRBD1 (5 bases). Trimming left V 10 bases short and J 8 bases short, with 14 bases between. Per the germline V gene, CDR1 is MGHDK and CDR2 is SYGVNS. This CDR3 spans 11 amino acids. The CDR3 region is CATQGGPEAFF. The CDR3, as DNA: TGTGCCACCCAGGGAGGACCCGAAGCTTTCTTT.

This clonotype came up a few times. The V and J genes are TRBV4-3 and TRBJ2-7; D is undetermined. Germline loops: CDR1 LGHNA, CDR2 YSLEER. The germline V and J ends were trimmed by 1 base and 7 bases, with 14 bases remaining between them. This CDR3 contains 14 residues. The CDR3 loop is CASSQGLGFDEQYF. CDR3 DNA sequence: TGCGCCAGCAGCCAAGGTCTCGGTTTTGATGAGCAGTACTTC.

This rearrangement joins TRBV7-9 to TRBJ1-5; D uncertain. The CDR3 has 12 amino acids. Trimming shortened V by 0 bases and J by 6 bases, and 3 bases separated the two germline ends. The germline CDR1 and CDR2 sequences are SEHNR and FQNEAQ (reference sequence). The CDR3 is CASSLAGQPQHF. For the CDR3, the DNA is TGTGCCAGCAGCTTAGCTGGTCAGCCCCAGCATTTT.

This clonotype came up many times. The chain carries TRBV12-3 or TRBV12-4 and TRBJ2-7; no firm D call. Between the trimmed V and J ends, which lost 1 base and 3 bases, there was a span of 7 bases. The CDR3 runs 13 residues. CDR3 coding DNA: TGTGCCAGCAGTTTAGTCGCAGGCTACGAGCAGTACTTC. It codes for CASSLVAGYEQYF.

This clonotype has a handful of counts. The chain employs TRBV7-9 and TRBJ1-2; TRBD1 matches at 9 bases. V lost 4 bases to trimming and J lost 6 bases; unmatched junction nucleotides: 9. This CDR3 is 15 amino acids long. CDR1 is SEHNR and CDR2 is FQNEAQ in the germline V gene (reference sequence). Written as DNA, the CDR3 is TGTGCCAGCAGCTGGTACACCGGGACAGGGAATGGCTACACCTTC. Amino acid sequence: CASSWYTGTGNGYTF.

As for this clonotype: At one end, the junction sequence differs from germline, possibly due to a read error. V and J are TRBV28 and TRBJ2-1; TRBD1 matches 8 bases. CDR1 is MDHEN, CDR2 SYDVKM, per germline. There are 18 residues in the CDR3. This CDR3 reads CAGSLPVDRDRPYNEQFF. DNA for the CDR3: TGTGCCGGCAGTTTACCAGTTGACCGGGACAGGCCTTACAATGAGCAGTTCTTC.

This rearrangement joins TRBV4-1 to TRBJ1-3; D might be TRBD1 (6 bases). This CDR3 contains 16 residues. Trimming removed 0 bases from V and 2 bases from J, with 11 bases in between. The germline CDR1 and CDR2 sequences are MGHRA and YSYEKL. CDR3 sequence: CASSQDHPGAGNTIYF. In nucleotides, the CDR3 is TGCGCCAGCAGCCAAGATCACCCAGGGGCTGGAAACACCATATATTTT.

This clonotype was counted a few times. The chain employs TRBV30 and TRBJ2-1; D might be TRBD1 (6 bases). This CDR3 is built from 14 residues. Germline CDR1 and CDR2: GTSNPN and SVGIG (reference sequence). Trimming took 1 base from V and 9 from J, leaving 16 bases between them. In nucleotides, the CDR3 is TGTGCCTGGAGTGCACCCTCCAGGGGAAGTGAGCAGTTCTTC. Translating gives CAWSAPSRGSEQFF.